Described below is a single TCR beta chain sequence and its context. This sample was taken from a study of blood T cell repertoires in COVID-19. On the study more broadly: There were acute and convalescent COVID-19 samples, and they came from the United States, Italy and Spain. PBMCs, B-cell-depleted T cells, or T cells provided the cDNA or gDNA that made up the material.

The CDR3 sequence is 13 residues long. V shed 4 bases and J shed 4 bases, with 10 bases lying between them. Germline loops: CDR1 SQVTM, CDR2 ANQGSEA. Here immunoSEQ multiplex PCR was the method, and the copy in TCRdb shows in-frame clones only, minus some. Seen here are around 130,000 clones, 90% observed once, and the top ten hold roughly 3.7%. This clonotype originated in a man aged 45 to 65 with active COVID-19. Sequencing was performed on peripheral blood. V usage is TRBV29-1 and J usage is TRBJ1-4; no clear D gene. CDR3 amino acids: CSVALGVNEKLFF. The DNA of the CDR3 is TGCAGCGTTGCCCTCGGGGTTAATGAAAAACTGTTTTTT.